This T cell receptor beta chain was profiled in a study of blood T cell repertoires in COVID-19. Study in general: T cells, B-cell-depleted T cells, or PBMCs supplied cDNA or gDNA.

Per the authors' pipeline: Amplification with reference gene primers provided the estimates of nucleated cell counts. Using immunoSEQ multiplex PCR, the repertoire was profiled, and TCRdb retains in-frame clones only, with some absent. V and J calls and clone size are those listed in that table; D and trimming were worked out from the DNA. The sample lists tens of thousands of clones; around 82% were seen once. The CDR3 has 18 amino acids. V shed 4 bases and J 3 bases; nucleotides not matched to a gene: 13. The germline gives CDR1 LGHDT, CDR2 YNNKEL (reference sequence). The clonotype originates from a woman aged 60-70 years with acute or convalescent COVID-19. The V gene is TRBV3-1 (or the pseudogene TRBV3-2), the J gene TRBJ1-4, with 8 bases matching TRBD1. The material sequenced was peripheral blood. CDR3 amino acids: CASSPGTGSRVSNEKLFF. Here the CDR3 DNA reads TGTGCCAGCAGCCCGGGGACAGGCTCTAGAGTATCTAATGAAAAACTGTTTTTT.